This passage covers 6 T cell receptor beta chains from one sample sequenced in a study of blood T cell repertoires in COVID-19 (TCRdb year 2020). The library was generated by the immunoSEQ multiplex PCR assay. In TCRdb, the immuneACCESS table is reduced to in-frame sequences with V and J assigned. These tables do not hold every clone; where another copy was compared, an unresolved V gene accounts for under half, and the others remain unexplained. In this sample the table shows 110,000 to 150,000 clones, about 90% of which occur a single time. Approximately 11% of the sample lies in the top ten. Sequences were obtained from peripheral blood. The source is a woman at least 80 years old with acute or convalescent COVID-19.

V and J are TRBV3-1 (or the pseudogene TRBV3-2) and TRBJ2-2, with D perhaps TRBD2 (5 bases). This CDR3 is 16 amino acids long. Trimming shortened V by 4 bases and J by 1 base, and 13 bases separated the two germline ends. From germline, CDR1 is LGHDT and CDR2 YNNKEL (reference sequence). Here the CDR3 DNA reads TGTGCCAGCAGCCCACGTCCGGGAAAGAACACCGGGGAGCTGTTTTTT. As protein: CASSPRPGKNTGELFF.

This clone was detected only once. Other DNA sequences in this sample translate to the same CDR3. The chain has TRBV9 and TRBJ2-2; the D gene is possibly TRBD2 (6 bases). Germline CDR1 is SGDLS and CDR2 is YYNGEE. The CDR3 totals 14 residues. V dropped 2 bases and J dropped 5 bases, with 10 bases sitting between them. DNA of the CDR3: TGTGCCAGCAGCGTGGGGGGTGGTACCGGGGAGCTGTTTTTT. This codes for CASSVGGGTGELFF. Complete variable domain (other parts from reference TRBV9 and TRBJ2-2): DSGVTQTPKHLITATGQRVTLRCSPRSGDLSVYWYQQSLDQGLQFLIQYYNGEERAKGNILERFSAQQFPDLHSELNLSSLELGDSALYFCASSVGGGTGELFFGEGSRLTVL.

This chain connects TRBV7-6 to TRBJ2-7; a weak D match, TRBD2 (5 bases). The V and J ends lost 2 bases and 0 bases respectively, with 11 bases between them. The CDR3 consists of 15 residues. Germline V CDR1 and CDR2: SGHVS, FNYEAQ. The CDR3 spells CASSLLSGSSYEQYF. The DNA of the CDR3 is TGTGCCAGCAGCTTACTTTCGGGGTCCTCCTACGAGCAGTACTTC.

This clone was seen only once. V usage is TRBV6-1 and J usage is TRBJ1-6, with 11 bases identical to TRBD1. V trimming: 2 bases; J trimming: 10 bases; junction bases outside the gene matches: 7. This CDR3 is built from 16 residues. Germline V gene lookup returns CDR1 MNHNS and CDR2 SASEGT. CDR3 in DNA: TGTGCCAGCAGTGAATTCGGGGGACAGGGGGTCTCACCCCTCCACTTT. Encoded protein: CASSEFGGQGVSPLHF.

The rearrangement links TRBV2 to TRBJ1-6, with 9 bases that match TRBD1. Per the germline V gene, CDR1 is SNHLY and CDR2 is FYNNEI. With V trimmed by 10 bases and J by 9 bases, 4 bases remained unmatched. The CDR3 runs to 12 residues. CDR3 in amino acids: CATGQGISPLHF. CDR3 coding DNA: TGTGCCACCGGACAGGGGATTTCACCCCTCCACTTT.

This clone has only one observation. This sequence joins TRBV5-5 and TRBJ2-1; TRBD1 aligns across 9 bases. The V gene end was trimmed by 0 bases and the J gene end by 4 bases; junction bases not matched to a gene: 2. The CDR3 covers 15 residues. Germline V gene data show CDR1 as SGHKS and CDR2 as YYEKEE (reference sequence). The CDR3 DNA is TGTGCCAGCAGCTTGGAGGGACAGGGATACAATGAGCAGTTCTTC. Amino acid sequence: CASSLEGQGYNEQFF. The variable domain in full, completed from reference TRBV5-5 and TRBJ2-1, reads DAGVTQSPTHLIKTRGQQVTLRCSPISGHKSVSWYQQVLGQGPQFIFQYYEKEERGRGNFPDRFSARQFPNYSSELNVNALLLGDSALYLCASSLEGQGYNEQFFGPGTRLTVL.